The T cell receptor beta chain under discussion was sequenced for a study of lymphopenia after photon versus proton radiotherapy. Sequencing was performed with immunoSEQ multiplex PCR; in TCRdb, only in-frame clones are kept and a portion is missing. The table records roughly 16,000 clones, more than 75% of them present only once. Overall study findings and caveats: Post-nadir diversity loss with photons came from oligoclonal expansion, particularly CD8+ Temra cells.

With respect to this clone: No antigen is known for it.

This CDR3 has 16 amino acids. From germline, CDR1 is KGHSH and CDR2 LQKENI. The V and J ends lost 2 bases and 0 bases, in that order; junction bases with no gene match: 4. Specimen: peripheral blood, collected from a patient treated with proton-based radiotherapy. The chain combines TRBV18 with TRBJ1-1, with 9 bases that match TRBD1. The clonotype comes from a man aged 65 to 79 with pancreatic cancer. The CDR3 protein is CASSPGTGTMNTEAFF. The CDR3 DNA is TGTGCCAGCTCACCAGGGACAGGGACCATGAACACTGAAGCTTTCTTT. Full variable domain (remainder filled in from reference TRBV18 and TRBJ1-1): NAGVMQNPRHLVRRRGQEARLRCSPMKGHSHVYWYRQLPEEGLKFMVYLQKENIIDESGMPKERFSAEFPKEGPSILRIQQVVRGDSAAYFCASSPGTGTMNTEAFFGQGTRLTVV.